This T cell receptor beta chain was identified in a study of shared clonotypes between healthy human individuals. Measured with immunoSEQ multiplex PCR; TCRdb has only the in-frame clones, and not every one. In the table there are around 2,000,000 clones, 85% to 95% of which are singletons. Germline trimming cut 5 bases from V and 3 bases from J; bases unmatched to any gene: 7. The CDR3 consists of 14 residues. The germline V gene has CDR1 SNHLY and CDR2 FYNNEI. Sequencing was performed on naive CD4+ T cells sorted from blood. Specified subset: CD45RA+ positively selected. This clonotype was sampled from a man aged 18 to 29 in good health. The chain links TRBV2 to TRBJ2-7; 7 bases align to TRBD1. CDR3 nucleotides: TGTGCCAGCAGTCGGGGACAGATCTTCTACGAGCAGTACTTC. Protein product: CASSRGQIFYEQYF.